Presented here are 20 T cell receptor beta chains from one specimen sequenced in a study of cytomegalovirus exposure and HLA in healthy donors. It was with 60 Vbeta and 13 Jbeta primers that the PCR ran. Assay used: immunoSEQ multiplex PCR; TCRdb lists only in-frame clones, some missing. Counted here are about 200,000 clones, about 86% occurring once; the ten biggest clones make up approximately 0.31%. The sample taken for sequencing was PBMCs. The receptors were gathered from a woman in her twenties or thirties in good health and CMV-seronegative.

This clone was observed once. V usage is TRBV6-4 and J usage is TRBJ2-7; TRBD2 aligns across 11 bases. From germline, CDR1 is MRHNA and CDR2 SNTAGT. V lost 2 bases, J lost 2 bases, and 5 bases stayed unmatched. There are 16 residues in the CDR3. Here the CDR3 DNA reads TGTGCCAGCAGTGACCCGACTAGCGGGGACGCCTACGAGCAGTACTTC. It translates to CASSDPTSGDAYEQYF.

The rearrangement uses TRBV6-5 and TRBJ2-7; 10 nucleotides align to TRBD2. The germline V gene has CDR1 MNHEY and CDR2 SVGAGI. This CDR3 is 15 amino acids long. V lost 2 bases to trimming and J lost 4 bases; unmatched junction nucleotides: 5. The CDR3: CASSYSGTSVYEQYF. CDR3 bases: TGTGCCAGCAGTTACAGCGGGACTAGCGTTTACGAGCAGTACTTC.

The CDR3 DNA reads TGTGCCAGCAGCCTACAGGGGGCCTCCTACGAGCAGTACTTC. Protein product: CASSLQGASYEQYF. This chain links TRBV27 with TRBJ2-7; 9 bases agree with TRBD1. V lost 6 bases and J lost 0; bases outside the gene matches: 3. This CDR3 is 14 amino acids long. The germline CDR1 and CDR2 sequences are MNHEY and SMNVEV (reference sequence).

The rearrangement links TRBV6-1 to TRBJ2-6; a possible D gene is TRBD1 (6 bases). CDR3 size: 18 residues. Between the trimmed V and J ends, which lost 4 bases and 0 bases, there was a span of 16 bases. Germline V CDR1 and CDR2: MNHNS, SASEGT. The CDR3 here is CASSGRTDPLSGANVLTF. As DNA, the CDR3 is TGTGCCAGCAGTGGTCGGACAGACCCTCTCTCTGGGGCCAACGTCCTGACTTTC.

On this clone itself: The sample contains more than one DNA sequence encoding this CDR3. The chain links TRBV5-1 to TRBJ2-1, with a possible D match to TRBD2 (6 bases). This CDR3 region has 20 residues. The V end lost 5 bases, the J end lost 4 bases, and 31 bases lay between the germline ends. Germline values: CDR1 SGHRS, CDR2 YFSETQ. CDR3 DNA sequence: TGCGCCAGCAGTCCCGCGGCTAGCGAGTCTTTACGGGCCCGATACAATGAGCAGTTCTTC. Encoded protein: CASSPAASESLRARYNEQFF.

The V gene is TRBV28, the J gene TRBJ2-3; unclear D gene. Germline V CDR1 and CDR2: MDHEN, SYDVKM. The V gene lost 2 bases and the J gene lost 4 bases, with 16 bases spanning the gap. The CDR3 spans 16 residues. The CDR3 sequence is CASSLRPYITADTQYF. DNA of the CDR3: TGTGCCAGCAGTTTACGGCCCTATATTACAGCAGATACGCAGTATTTT.

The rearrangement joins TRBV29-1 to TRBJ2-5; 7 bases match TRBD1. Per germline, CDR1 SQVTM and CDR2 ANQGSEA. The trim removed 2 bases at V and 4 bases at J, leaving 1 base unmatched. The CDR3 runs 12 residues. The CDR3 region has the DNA TGCAGCGTTGAAAACAGGGGAGAGACCCAGTACTTC. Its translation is CSVENRGETQYF.

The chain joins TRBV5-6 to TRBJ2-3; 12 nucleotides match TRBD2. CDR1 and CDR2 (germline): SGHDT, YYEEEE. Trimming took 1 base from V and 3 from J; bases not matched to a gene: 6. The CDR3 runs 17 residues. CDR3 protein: CASSLMLAGGQTDTQYF. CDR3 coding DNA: TGTGCCAGCAGCTTGATGCTAGCGGGGGGGCAGACAGATACGCAGTATTTT.

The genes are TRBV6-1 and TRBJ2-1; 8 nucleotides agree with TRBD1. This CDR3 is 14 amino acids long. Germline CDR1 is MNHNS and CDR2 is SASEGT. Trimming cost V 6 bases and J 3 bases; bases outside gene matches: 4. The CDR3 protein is CASSAGTGYNEQFF. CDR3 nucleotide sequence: TGTGCCAGCAGCGCCGGGACAGGCTACAATGAGCAGTTCTTC.

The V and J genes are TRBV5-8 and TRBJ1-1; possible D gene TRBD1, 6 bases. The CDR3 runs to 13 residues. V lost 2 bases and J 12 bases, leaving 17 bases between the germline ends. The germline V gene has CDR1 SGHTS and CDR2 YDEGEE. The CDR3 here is CASSFLDRGGPFF. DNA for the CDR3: TGTGCCAGCAGCTTCCTAGACAGAGGGGGTCCTTTCTTT.

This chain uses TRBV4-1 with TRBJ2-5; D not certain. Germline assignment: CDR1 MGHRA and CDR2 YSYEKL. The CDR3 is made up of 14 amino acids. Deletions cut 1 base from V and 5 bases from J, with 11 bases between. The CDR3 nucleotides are TGCGCCAGCAGCCAAGTTCTTCTAGTGGAGACCCAGTACTTC. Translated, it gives CASSQVLLVETQYF.

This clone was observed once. The CDR3 sequence: CASSPQVASGRSDTGELFF. DNA of the CDR3: TGTGCCAGCAGCCCCCAGGTGGCTAGCGGGAGGAGCGACACCGGGGAGCTGTTTTTT. The chain joins TRBV9 to TRBJ2-2, with 11 bases identical to TRBD2. With 4 bases clipped from V and 3 bases from J, the junction kept 14 bases outside the gene matches. This CDR3 spans 19 amino acids. The germline CDR1 and CDR2 sequences are SGDLS and YYNGEE.

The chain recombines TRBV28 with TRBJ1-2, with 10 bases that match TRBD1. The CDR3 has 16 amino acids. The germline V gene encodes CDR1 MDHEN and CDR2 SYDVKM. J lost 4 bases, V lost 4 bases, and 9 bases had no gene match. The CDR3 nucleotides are TGTGCCAGCAGTTCACATTCTGGACAGGGGGGCTATGGCTACACCTTC. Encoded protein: CASSSHSGQGGYGYTF.

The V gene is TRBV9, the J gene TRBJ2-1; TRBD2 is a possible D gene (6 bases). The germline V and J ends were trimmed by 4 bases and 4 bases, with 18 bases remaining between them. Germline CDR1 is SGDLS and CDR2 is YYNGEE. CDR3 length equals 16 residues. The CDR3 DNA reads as TGTGCCAGCAGCTCTCCAGAGGCTAGCGCGTACAATGAGCAGTTCTTC. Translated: CASSSPEASAYNEQFF.

CDR3 bases: TGCGCCAGCAGCCAAGACCCCGGGGAGGAGACCCAGTACTTC. As protein: CASSQDPGEETQYF. The chain links TRBV4-1 to TRBJ2-5; perhaps TRBD2 as D (5 bases). V lost 0 bases and J lost 5, with 10 bases in between. The CDR3 has 14 amino acids. Per germline, CDR1 MGHRA and CDR2 YSYEKL.

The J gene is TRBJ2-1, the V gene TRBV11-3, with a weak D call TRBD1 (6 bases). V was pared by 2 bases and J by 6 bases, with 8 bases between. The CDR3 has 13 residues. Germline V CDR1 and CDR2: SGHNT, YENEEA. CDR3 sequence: CASSLSRGNEQFF. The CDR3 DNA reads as TGTGCCAGCAGCTTAAGCAGGGGCAATGAGCAGTTCTTC.

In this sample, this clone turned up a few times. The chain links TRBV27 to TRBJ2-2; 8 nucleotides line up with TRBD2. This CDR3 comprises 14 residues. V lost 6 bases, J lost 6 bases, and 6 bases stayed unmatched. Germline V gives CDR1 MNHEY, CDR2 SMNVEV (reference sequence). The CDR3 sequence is CASSPRGGPGELFF. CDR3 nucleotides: TGTGCCAGCAGCCCCCGGGGGGGCCCCGGGGAGCTGTTTTTT.

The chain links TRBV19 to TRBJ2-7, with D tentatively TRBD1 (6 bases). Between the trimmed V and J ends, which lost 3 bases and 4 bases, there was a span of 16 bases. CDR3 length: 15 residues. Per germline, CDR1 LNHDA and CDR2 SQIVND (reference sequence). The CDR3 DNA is TGTGCCAGTAGTATCTCACCTGGACAGAGATACGAGCAGTACTTC. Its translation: CASSISPGQRYEQYF.

The CDR3 DNA reads as TGTGCCAGCAGTGAGGACGTCGGGGTCGAGCAGTACTTC. It codes for CASSEDVGVEQYF. The V call is TRBV6-4, the J call TRBJ2-7; tentative D call: TRBD2 (5 bases). The V gene lost 3 bases and the J gene lost 6 bases, with 12 bases spanning the gap. The CDR3 length is 13 residues. Germline V gene data show CDR1 as MRHNA and CDR2 as SNTAGT.

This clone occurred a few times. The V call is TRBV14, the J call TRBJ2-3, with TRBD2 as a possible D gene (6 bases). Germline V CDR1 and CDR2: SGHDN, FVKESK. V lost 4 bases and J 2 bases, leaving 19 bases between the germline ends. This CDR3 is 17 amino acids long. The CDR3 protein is CASSPYRETINTDTQYF. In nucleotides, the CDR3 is TGTGCCAGCAGCCCCTATCGGGAGACGATAAACACAGATACGCAGTATTTT.